This entry concerns a single T cell receptor (beta chain). Its antigen is as yet unknown. This could be a read error, since a much larger clone is one nucleotide away. According to the study, TCR beta libraries were built with iRepertoire HTBI primers and CDR3-region Arm-PCR. TCRdb independently ran MiXCR on the multiplex PCR reads; one entry per CDR3 protein. This sample carries about 420,000 distinct CDR3 sequences, roughly a quarter of them seen once, and the ten largest clones take about a quarter. CDR3 size: 14 residues. Germline values: CDR1 SGHAT, CDR2 FQNNGV. V dropped 5 bases and J dropped 7 bases, with 14 bases sitting between them. This sample is drawn from a study of regulatory T cells in long-lasting Graves disease. For the study at large: To qualify as persistent, Graves' disease required over 5 years of antithyroid drugs with positive TSH receptor antibodies. Overall study findings and caveats: Sampling was limited to peripheral blood rather than thyroid tissue. Repertoires from persistent disease leaned toward TRBV28, TRBJ1-2 and TRBJ2-5.

Time point here: persistent/refractory GD, antithyroid drugs over 5 years with positive TRAb. Isolated PBMC RNA provided the starting material for the TCR library. A roughly 9-milliliter sample of peripheral blood was drawn into EDTA tubes. The TCR originated in a female donor with Graves disease. Material: peripheral blood mononuclear cells (PBMCs), obtained when the disease was refractory, from a patient treated with antithyroid drugs. The chain combines TRBV11-2 with TRBJ2-2, with D possibly TRBD2 on 6 matching bases. The chain's CDR3 is CASSPVLASGELFF. The CDR3 coding sequence is TGTGCCAGCAGCCCCGTACTAGCAAGCGGGGAGCTGTTTTTT.